The 5 T cell receptor beta chains listed next were all sequenced from one sample in a study of T-cell memory formation after mild COVID-19. In TCRdb, the 5' RACE reads were re-called with MiXCR into one record per CDR3 protein. Counted here are approximately 350,000 distinct CDR3 sequences, roughly 13% occurring once; the ten biggest clones make up about a fifth. The sample taken for sequencing was PBMCs or a T cell subset sorted from them (not recorded which). The receptors were gathered from a man aged 18 to 30 who had mild COVID-19 (a few samples of this study predate the infection). Cell type and time point are not known.

This clonotype has just a few counts. The chain joins TRBV10-2 to TRBJ2-2; TRBD1 matches 7 bases. CDR3 size: 15 residues. The V segment lost 3 bases and the J segment 2 bases; nucleotides outside the gene matches: 3. In germline, CDR1 is WSHSY, CDR2 SAAADI. For the CDR3, the DNA is TGCGCCAGCAGTGATGGGACAGCCAACACCGGGGAGCTGTTTTTT. Translation gives CASSDGTANTGELFF.

This clonotype has at least ten counts. The genes are TRBV6-5 and TRBJ1-5; D unresolved. The germline gives CDR1 MNHEY, CDR2 SVGAGI. The CDR3 has 13 amino acids. V lost 0 bases and J 4 bases, leaving 4 bases between the germline ends. The CDR3 bases are TGTGCCAGCAGTTACTCGGAGAATCAGCCCCAGCATTTT. Protein sequence: CASSYSENQPQHF.

This clonotype has more than one count but fewer than ten. The rearrangement links TRBV7-6 to TRBJ2-1; 7 positions agree with TRBD2. CDR3 size: 14 residues. Germline V gene data show CDR1 as SGHVS and CDR2 as FNYEAQ. V shed 2 bases and J 6 bases; nucleotides not matched to a gene: 4. The CDR3 bases are TGTGCCAGCAGCTTACCCTCGGGGGGCAATGAGCAGTTCTTC. Protein sequence: CASSLPSGGNEQFF.

The chain joins TRBV4-1 to TRBJ2-3; 9 positions match TRBD2. Looked up from germline, CDR1 is MGHRA and CDR2 is YSYEKL. The ends lost 5 bases at V and 0 bases at J; junction bases unmatched: 3. The CDR3 sequence is 15 residues long. The CDR3 coding sequence is TGCGCCAGCAGCGAAGCGGGGGGAAGCACAGATACGCAGTATTTT. Its translation is CASSEAGGSTDTQYF.

This clonotype appeared many times. The chain employs TRBV27 and TRBJ2-1, with 11 positions matching TRBD2. Germline V gene sequence: CDR1 MNHEY, CDR2 SMNVEV (reference sequence). J was trimmed by 7 bases and V by 5 bases; bases with no gene match: 10. The CDR3 has 16 amino acids. CDR3: CASSPTSTSGANEQFF. DNA of the CDR3: TGTGCCAGCAGTCCAACATCGACTAGCGGGGCAAATGAGCAGTTCTTC.